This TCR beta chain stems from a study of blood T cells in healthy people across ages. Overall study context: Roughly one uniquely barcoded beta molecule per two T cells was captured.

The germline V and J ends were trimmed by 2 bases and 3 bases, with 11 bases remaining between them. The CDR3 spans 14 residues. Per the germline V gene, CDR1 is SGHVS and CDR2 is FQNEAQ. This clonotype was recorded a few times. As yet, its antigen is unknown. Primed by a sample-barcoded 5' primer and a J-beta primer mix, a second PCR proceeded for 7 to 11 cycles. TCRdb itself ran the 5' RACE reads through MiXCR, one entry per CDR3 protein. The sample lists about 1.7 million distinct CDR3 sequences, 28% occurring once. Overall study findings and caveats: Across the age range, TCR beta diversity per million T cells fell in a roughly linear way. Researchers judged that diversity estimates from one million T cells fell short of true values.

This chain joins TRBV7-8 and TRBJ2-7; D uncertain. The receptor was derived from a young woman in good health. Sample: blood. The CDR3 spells CASSLPPHSYEQYF. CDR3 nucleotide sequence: TGTGCCAGCAGCTTACCCCCTCATAGCTACGAGCAGTACTTC.